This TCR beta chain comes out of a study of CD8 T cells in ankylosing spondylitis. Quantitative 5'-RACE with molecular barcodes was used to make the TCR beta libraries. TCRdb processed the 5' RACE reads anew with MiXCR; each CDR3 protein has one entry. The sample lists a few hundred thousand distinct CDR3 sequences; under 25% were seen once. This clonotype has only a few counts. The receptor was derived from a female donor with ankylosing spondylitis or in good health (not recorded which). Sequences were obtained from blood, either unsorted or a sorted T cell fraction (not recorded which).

CDR3 in DNA: TGTGCCAGCAGCTTATGGACAATCCAGAACACTGAAGCTTTCTTT. It translates to CASSLWTIQNTEAFF. This chain uses TRBV7-2 with TRBJ1-1; a weak D match, TRBD1 (5 bases). V lost 2 bases and J lost 1, with 11 bases in between. This CDR3 comprises 15 residues. From germline, CDR1 is SGHTA and CDR2 FQGNSA.